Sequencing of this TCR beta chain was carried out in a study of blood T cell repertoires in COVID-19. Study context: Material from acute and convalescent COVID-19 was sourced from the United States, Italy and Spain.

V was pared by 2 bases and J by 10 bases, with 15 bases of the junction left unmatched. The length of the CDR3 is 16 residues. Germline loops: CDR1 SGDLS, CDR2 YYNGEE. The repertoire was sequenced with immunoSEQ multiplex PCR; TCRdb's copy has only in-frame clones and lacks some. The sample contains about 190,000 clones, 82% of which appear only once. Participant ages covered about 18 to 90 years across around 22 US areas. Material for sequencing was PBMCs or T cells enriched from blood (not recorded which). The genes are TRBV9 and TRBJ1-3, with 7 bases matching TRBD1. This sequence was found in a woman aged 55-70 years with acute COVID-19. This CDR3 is CASSVDEGAFDGTIYF. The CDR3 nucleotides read TGTGCCAGCAGCGTCGATGAGGGGGCGTTTGATGGGACCATATATTTT.